This passage covers 15 T cell receptor beta chains from one sample sequenced in a study of blood T cells in healthy people across ages. Then a second PCR, running roughly 7 to 12 cycles, was carried out with a sample-barcoded 5' primer and a J-beta primer mix. MiXCR was run by TCRdb on the 5' RACE reads, yielding one entry per CDR3 protein. The sample has about 580,000 distinct CDR3 sequences, less than 60% seen once. Specimen: blood. The receptor set was obtained from a man older than 75 in good health.

This clonotype was seen more than once but under ten times. This chain connects TRBV29-1 to TRBJ2-1; 8 bases line up with TRBD2. The CDR3 is made up of 14 amino acids. CDR1 and CDR2 (germline): SQVTM, ANQGSEA. Trimming removed 5 bases from V and 4 bases from J; junction bases left unmatched: 7. As DNA, the CDR3 is TGCAGCGTTTTTGGCCTAGCGGGTTACAATGAGCAGTTCTTC. Protein product: CSVFGLAGYNEQFF.

Many counts were recorded for this clonotype. The chain has TRBV6-2 or TRBV6-3 and TRBJ1-5; D unclear. Trimming removed 3 bases from V and 5 bases from J, with 11 bases in between. Germline V gene data show CDR1 as MNHEY and CDR2 as SVGEGT. This CDR3 is 14 amino acids long. DNA of the CDR3: TGTGCCAGCAGTTATTCCCTAGGCTATCAGCCCCAGCATTTT. Protein: CASSYSLGYQPQHF.

This chain's CDR3 is CATGAASNSGANVLTF. CDR3 DNA: TGTGCCACCGGGGCCGCATCCAACTCTGGGGCCAACGTCCTGACTTTC. This chain uses TRBV24-1 with TRBJ2-6; tentatively, D is TRBD1 (5 bases). Germline V gene sequence: CDR1 KGHDR, CDR2 SFDVKD. There are 16 residues in the CDR3. V dropped 9 bases and J dropped 0 bases, with 14 bases sitting between them.

This clonotype turned up a few times. V and J are TRBV2 and TRBJ2-5; TRBD2 matches at 11 bases. Germline values: CDR1 SNHLY, CDR2 FYNNEI. V was clipped by 3 bases and J by 5 bases; unmatched bases: 5. This CDR3 contains 15 residues. The CDR3 loop reads CASSDVTSGSETQYF. The DNA for the CDR3 is TGTGCCAGCAGTGATGTTACTAGCGGGAGCGAGACCCAGTACTTC.

Only a few counts were recorded for this clonotype. A read error may account for a junction end that differs from germline. This chain connects TRBV7-7 to TRBJ2-7, with D uncertain. With the DNA end fitting TRBJ2-5 better, the J assignment may be wrong. The CDR3 has 13 residues. Germline CDR1 reads SSHAT; CDR2 reads FNYEAQ (reference sequence). DNA of the CDR3: TGTGCTAGCAGCTTAGCACAGAGAGAGACCCAGTACTTC. Translated: CASSLAQRETQYF.

This clonotype occurred a few times. The chain joins TRBV11-1 to TRBJ2-1; weak D call: TRBD2 (5 bases). Deletions cut 1 base from V and 6 bases from J, with 10 bases between. CDR1 is SGHAT, CDR2 FQDESV, per germline (reference sequence). This CDR3 comprises 14 residues. The CDR3 DNA sequence: TGTGCCAGCAGCTTAGGTCTGGCGGGCAATGAGCAGTTCTTC. Encoded protein: CASSLGLAGNEQFF.

The chain has TRBV7-2 and TRBJ1-1; no reliable D call. Germline-derived CDR1 and CDR2 are SGHTA and FQGNSA. V was shortened by 1 base and J by 7 bases, with 7 bases between the two germline ends. CDR3 length: 12 residues. Here the CDR3 DNA reads TGTGCCAGCAGCTTAGTAATCGGTGAAGCTTTCTTT. Translation gives CASSLVIGEAFF.

This clonotype was seen repeatedly, ten times or more. The chain is built from TRBV6-6 and TRBJ1-2; no clear D gene. Germline V gene sequence: CDR1 MNHNY, CDR2 SVGAGI (reference sequence). The CDR3 totals 13 residues. The V end lost 5 bases, the J end lost 7 bases, and 14 bases lay between the germline ends. The CDR3 DNA is TGTGCCAGCAGTCCCCGGGATCCCGGTGGCTACACCTTC. This translates into CASSPRDPGGYTF.

With respect to this clonotype: It may be a read error: a sequence one base away is much more abundant. The chain is built from TRBV12-3 or TRBV12-4 and TRBJ1-2, with D possibly TRBD1 on 5 matching bases. The CDR3 spans 11 residues. V shed 7 bases and J shed 4 bases, with 7 bases lying between them. CDR3 sequence: CASTGLYGYTF. The CDR3 DNA reads as TGTGCCAGCACGGGACTCTATGGCTACACCTTC.

In its sample, this clonotype was seen a few times. The J gene is TRBJ2-1, the V gene TRBV29-1; TRBD2 matches at 11 bases. V was pared by 5 bases and J by 7 bases, with 7 bases of the junction left unmatched. This CDR3 has 14 amino acids. Germline V gene sequence: CDR1 SQVTM, CDR2 ANQGSEA. The CDR3 spells CSVRIAGGGNEQFF. In nucleotides, the CDR3 is TGCAGCGTTCGAATAGCGGGAGGGGGGAATGAGCAGTTCTTC.

The rearrangement links TRBV25-1 to TRBJ1-2; TRBD1 matches 7 bases. The CDR3 spans 14 residues. The ends lost 6 bases at V and 8 bases at J; junction bases unmatched: 12. Germline V gene sequence: CDR1 MGHDK, CDR2 SYGVNS. The CDR3 DNA reads as TGTGCCAGCAGCCCTCCAGGGGGGGCACGGGGCTACACCTTC. This translates into CASSPPGGARGYTF.

The J gene is TRBJ1-6, the V gene TRBV7-2; the match to TRBD1 covers 11 bases. CDR3 length equals 15 residues. CDR1 and CDR2 from the germline V gene are SGHTA and FQGNSA. The V segment lost 8 bases and the J segment 9 bases; nucleotides outside the gene matches: 9. CDR3 sequence: CASGPRDRGSSPLHF. The CDR3 DNA follows: TGTGCCAGCGGCCCGCGGGACAGGGGGAGTTCACCCCTCCACTTT.

The chain joins TRBV10-3 to TRBJ2-2, with TRBD1 matching 10 bases. This CDR3 comprises 15 residues. Germline CDR1 ENHRY, CDR2 SYGVKD. The trim removed 5 bases at V and 3 bases at J, leaving 3 bases unmatched. CDR3: CAISPGTGDTGELFF. The CDR3 nucleotides are TGTGCCATCAGTCCCGGGACAGGGGACACCGGGGAGCTGTTTTTT.

This clonotype appeared a few times. This chain links TRBV4-2 with TRBJ2-5; a weak D match, TRBD1 (5 bases). V was trimmed by 0 bases and J by 5 bases, leaving 10 bases between them. CDR1 and CDR2 from the germline V gene are LGHNA and YNFKEQ. CDR3 length equals 14 residues. Here the CDR3 DNA reads TGTGCCAGCAGCCAAGATAAAAACAGGGAGACCCAGTACTTC. Its translation: CASSQDKNRETQYF.

The rearrangement joins TRBV3-1 to TRBJ1-1; D unresolved. CDR3 size: 14 residues. V was pared by 0 bases and J by 2 bases, with 7 bases between. In germline, CDR1 is LGHDT, CDR2 YNNKEL (reference sequence). CDR3 sequence (DNA): TGTGCCAGCAGCCAAGATACAGTTAACACTGAAGCTTTCTTT. It translates to CASSQDTVNTEAFF.